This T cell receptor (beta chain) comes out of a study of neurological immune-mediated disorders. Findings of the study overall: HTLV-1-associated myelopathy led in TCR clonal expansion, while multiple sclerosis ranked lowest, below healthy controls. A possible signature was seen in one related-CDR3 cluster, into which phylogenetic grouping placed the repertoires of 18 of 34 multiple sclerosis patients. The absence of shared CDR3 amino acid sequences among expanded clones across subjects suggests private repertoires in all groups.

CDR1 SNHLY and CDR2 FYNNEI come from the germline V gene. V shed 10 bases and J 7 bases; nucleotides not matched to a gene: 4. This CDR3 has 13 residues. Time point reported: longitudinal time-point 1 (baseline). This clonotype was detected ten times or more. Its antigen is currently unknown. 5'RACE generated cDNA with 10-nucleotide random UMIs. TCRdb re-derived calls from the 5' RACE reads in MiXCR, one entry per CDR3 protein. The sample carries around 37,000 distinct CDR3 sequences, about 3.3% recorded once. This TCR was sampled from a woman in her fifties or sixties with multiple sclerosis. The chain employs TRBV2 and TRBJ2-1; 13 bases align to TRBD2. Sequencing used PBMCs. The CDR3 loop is CATGTSGVNEQFF. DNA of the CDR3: TGTGCCACCGGGACTAGCGGGGTTAATGAGCAGTTCTTC.